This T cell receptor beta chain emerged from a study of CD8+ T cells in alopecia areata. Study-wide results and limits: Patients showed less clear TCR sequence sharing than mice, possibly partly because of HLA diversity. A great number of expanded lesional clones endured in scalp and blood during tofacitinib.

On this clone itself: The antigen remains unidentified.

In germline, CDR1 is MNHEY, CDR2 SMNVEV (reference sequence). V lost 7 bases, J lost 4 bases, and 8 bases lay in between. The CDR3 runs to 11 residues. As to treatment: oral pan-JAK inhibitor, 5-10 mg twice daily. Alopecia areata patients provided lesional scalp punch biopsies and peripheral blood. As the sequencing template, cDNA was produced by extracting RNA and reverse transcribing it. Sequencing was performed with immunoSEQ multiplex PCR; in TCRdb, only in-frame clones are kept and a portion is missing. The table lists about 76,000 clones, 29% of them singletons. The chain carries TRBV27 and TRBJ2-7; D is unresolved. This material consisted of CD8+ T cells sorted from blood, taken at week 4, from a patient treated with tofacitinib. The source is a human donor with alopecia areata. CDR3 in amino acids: CASTYGYEQYF. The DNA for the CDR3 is TGTGCCAGCACCTACGGGTACGAGCAGTACTTC.